Listed below are T cell receptor beta chains from one sample, sequenced in a study of CD8+CD57+ T cells in acquired aplastic anemia. TCRdb fed the reads into MiXCR, producing one record per CDR3 protein. The sample includes approximately 200,000 distinct CDR3 sequences, approximately 51% seen only once; the top ten take about 20%. The sample comprised sorted CD4+, CD8+, or CD8+CD57+ T cells (not recorded which) from PBMCs. These receptor sequences come from a human donor with aplastic anemia. The CDR3 runs from the conserved cysteine through the conserved F or W. A D gene is named only where the DNA matches it firmly. Clone size is stated in some rows and not others, as once, few, many or a class when expanded.

len: 16
j_gene: TRBJ1-4
d_gene: TRBD1
v_gene: TRBV10-3
abundance: -
CDR3aa: CAIRATGDSTEEKLFF
CDR3nt: TGTGCCATCAGGGCGACAGGGGATAGCACTGAAGAAAAACTGTTTTTT

len: 12
j_gene: TRBJ1-2
d_gene: TRBD1
v_gene: TRBV20-1
abundance: -
CDR3aa: CSAPMTGSGYTF
CDR3nt: TGCAGTGCCCCCATGACAGGGAGTGGCTACACCTTC

len: 17
j_gene: TRBJ1-3
d_gene: TRBD1
v_gene: TRBV25-1
abundance: -
CDR3aa: CASSELGTDTSGNTIYF
CDR3nt: TGTGCCAGCAGTGAATTGGGGACAGACACGTCTGGAAACACCATATATTTT

len: 14
j_gene: TRBJ2-3
d_gene: TRBD2
v_gene: TRBV10-1
abundance: -
CDR3aa: CASLTSGGATAQYF
CDR3nt: TGCGCCAGCCTGACTAGCGGGGGGGCGACGGCGCAGTATTTT

len: 18
j_gene: TRBJ2-5
d_gene: -
v_gene: TRBV28
abundance: -
CDR3aa: CASSFILYGQTDKRTQYF
CDR3nt: TGTGCCAGCAGTTTTATTTTATATGGACAGACGGACAAGAGGACCCAGTACTTC

len: 15
j_gene: TRBJ2-1
d_gene: -
v_gene: TRBV5-8
abundance: many
CDR3aa: CASSSGTRQADEQFF
CDR3nt: TGTGCCAGCAGCTCCGGGACACGCCAGGCCGATGAGCAGTTCTTC

len: 16
j_gene: TRBJ1-1
d_gene: TRBD1
v_gene: TRBV6-1
abundance: many
CDR3aa: CATHWGQGAPYTEAFF
CDR3nt: TGTGCCACTCATTGGGGACAGGGGGCCCCCTACACTGAAGCTTTCTTT

len: 18
j_gene: TRBJ1-1
d_gene: -
v_gene: TRBV20-1
abundance: -
CDR3aa: CSASTTGTWDLVNTEAFF
CDR3nt: TGCAGTGCTAGTACCACCGGGACCTGGGACCTGGTGAACACTGAAGCTTTCTTT

len: 13
j_gene: TRBJ2-7
d_gene: -
v_gene: TRBV20-1
abundance: many
CDR3aa: CSARGPLGSEQYF
CDR3nt: TGCAGTGCTAGAGGTCCTCTAGGATCCGAGCAGTACTTC

len: 14
j_gene: TRBJ2-7
d_gene: -
v_gene: TRBV9
abundance: once
CDR3aa: CASSKDPSSYEQYF
CDR3nt: TGTGCCAGCAGCAAAGACCCGAGCTCCTACGAGCAGTACTTC

len: 15
j_gene: TRBJ1-1
d_gene: TRBD1
v_gene: TRBV6-5
abundance: many
CDR3aa: CASSTGQGRSTEAFF
CDR3nt: TGTGCCAGCAGTACCGGACAGGGGCGGAGCACTGAAGCTTTCTTT

len: 13
j_gene: TRBJ1-1
d_gene: -
v_gene: TRBV2
abundance: -
CDR3aa: CASSMSSRTEAFF
CDR3nt: TGTGCCAGCAGTATGTCCAGTAGGACTGAAGCTTTCTTT

len: 16
j_gene: TRBJ1-5
d_gene: TRBD1
v_gene: TRBV28
abundance: few
CDR3aa: CASRPDRGSGNQPQHF
CDR3nt: TGTGCCAGCAGGCCGGACAGGGGATCGGGCAATCAGCCCCAGCATTTT

len: 16
j_gene: TRBJ1-4
d_gene: -
v_gene: TRBV4-2
abundance: -
CDR3aa: CASSQVGGLANEKLFF
CDR3nt: TGTGCCAGCAGCCAAGTAGGGGGTCTGGCTAATGAAAAACTGTTTTTT

len: 14
j_gene: TRBJ2-3
d_gene: TRBD1
v_gene: TRBV5-6
abundance: many
CDR3aa: CASRFQGVTDTQYF
CDR3nt: TGTGCCAGCAGGTTTCAGGGGGTAACAGATACGCAGTATTTT

len: 15
j_gene: TRBJ2-7
d_gene: TRBD1
v_gene: TRBV19
abundance: -
CDR3aa: CASRLQGTDFYEQYF
CDR3nt: TGTGCCAGTAGATTACAGGGGACCGACTTCTACGAGCAGTACTTC

len: 15
j_gene: TRBJ2-7
d_gene: -
v_gene: TRBV6-5
abundance: many
CDR3aa: CASSYGGLVSYEQYF
CDR3nt: TGTGCCAGCAGTTACGGGGGACTCGTATCCTACGAGCAGTACTTC

len: 14
j_gene: TRBJ2-3
d_gene: TRBD1
v_gene: TRBV9
abundance: -
CDR3aa: CASSVGGTGDTQYF
CDR3nt: TGTGCCAGCAGCGTAGGGGGGACAGGGGATACGCAGTATTTT

len: 14
j_gene: TRBJ2-7
d_gene: TRBD1
v_gene: TRBV20-1
abundance: -
CDR3aa: CSASGGQGGYEQYF
CDR3nt: TGCAGTGCCAGCGGTGGACAGGGAGGCTACGAGCAGTACTTC

len: 13
j_gene: TRBJ2-7
d_gene: -
v_gene: TRBV19
abundance: -
CDR3aa: CASSIVSGPEQYF
CDR3nt: TGTGCCAGTAGTATAGTATCCGGTCCTGAGCAGTACTTC

len: 15
j_gene: TRBJ2-1
d_gene: TRBD1
v_gene: TRBV9
abundance: -
CDR3aa: CASSSMTGGYDEQFF
CDR3nt: TGTGCCAGCAGTTCAATGACAGGGGGCTACGATGAGCAGTTCTTC

len: 16
j_gene: TRBJ2-7
d_gene: TRBD1
v_gene: TRBV5-6
abundance: many
CDR3aa: CASSNRGNRGFSEQYF
CDR3nt: TGTGCCAGCAGCAACCGAGGGAACAGGGGGTTTTCCGAGCAGTACTTC

len: 16
j_gene: TRBJ2-7
d_gene: TRBD1
v_gene: TRBV7-2
abundance: few
CDR3aa: CASSLASGQGGVEQYF
CDR3nt: TGTGCCAGCAGCTTAGCGTCGGGACAGGGGGGCGTCGAGCAGTACTTC

len: 12
j_gene: TRBJ2-5
d_gene: -
v_gene: TRBV20-1
abundance: -
CDR3aa: CSVRQSLETQYF
CDR3nt: TGCAGTGTTAGGCAGAGCCTAGAGACCCAGTACTTC

len: 13
j_gene: TRBJ1-6
d_gene: -
v_gene: TRBV25-1
abundance: -
CDR3aa: CARSASEGSPLHF
CDR3nt: TGTGCCAGGAGTGCTAGTGAAGGTTCACCCCTCCACTTT

len: 14
j_gene: TRBJ1-2
d_gene: -
v_gene: TRBV2
abundance: -
CDR3aa: CASRTVQGRYGYTF
CDR3nt: TGTGCCAGCAGAACAGTACAGGGTCGATATGGCTACACCTTC

len: 14
j_gene: TRBJ2-5
d_gene: TRBD2
v_gene: TRBV20-1
abundance: -
CDR3aa: CSARPGLAHETQYF
CDR3nt: TGCAGTGCTAGACCGGGACTAGCGCACGAGACCCAGTACTTC

len: 13
j_gene: TRBJ1-1
d_gene: -
v_gene: TRBV10-1
abundance: -
CDR3aa: CASGSGKNTEAFF
CDR3nt: TGCGCCAGCGGTTCGGGGAAGAACACTGAAGCTTTCTTT

len: 16
j_gene: TRBJ2-7
d_gene: TRBD1
v_gene: TRBV9
abundance: -
CDR3aa: CASSLRRGRPLGEQYF
CDR3nt: TGTGCCAGCAGCTTGCGAAGGGGGCGTCCCCTGGGAGAGCAGTACTTC

len: 15
j_gene: TRBJ1-1
d_gene: -
v_gene: TRBV7-9
abundance: -
CDR3aa: CATQLNSVAGTEAFF
CDR3nt: TGTGCCACCCAACTCAACAGCGTCGCGGGCACTGAAGCTTTCTTT

len: 13
j_gene: TRBJ2-3
d_gene: -
v_gene: TRBV19
abundance: many
CDR3aa: CASSLSQGDTQYF
CDR3nt: TGTGCCAGTAGTCTTAGCCAGGGTGATACGCAGTATTTT

len: 15
j_gene: TRBJ2-7
d_gene: -
v_gene: TRBV11-2
abundance: many
CDR3aa: CASSLLRGPTYEQYF
CDR3nt: TGTGCCAGCAGCTTACTGCGGGGGCCGACCTACGAGCAGTACTTC

len: 15
j_gene: TRBJ2-7
d_gene: -
v_gene: TRBV15
abundance: once
CDR3aa: CASSRDFGGLYEQYF
CDR3nt: TGTGCCTCCAGCAGAGATTTCGGGGGGCTTTACGAGCAGTACTTC

len: 17
j_gene: TRBJ2-3
d_gene: -
v_gene: TRBV6-5
abundance: -
CDR3aa: CASSYSKLAIATDTQYF
CDR3nt: TGTGCCAGCAGTTACTCGAAGCTAGCTATCGCAACAGATACGCAGTATTTT

len: 16
j_gene: TRBJ2-1
d_gene: -
v_gene: TRBV24-1
abundance: -
CDR3aa: CASYPDVSGTYNEQFF
CDR3nt: TGTGCCAGCTACCCAGATGTATCCGGGACCTACAATGAGCAGTTCTTC

len: 14
j_gene: TRBJ2-5
d_gene: TRBD2
v_gene: TRBV20-1
abundance: -
CDR3aa: CSAIPGAGKETQYF
CDR3nt: TGCAGTGCTATACCGGGAGCGGGGAAAGAGACCCAGTACTTC

len: 14
j_gene: TRBJ2-1
d_gene: -
v_gene: TRBV18
abundance: many
CDR3aa: CASSPETNYNEQFF
CDR3nt: TGTGCCAGCTCACCGGAGACAAACTACAATGAGCAGTTCTTC

len: 15
j_gene: TRBJ1-2
d_gene: TRBD1
v_gene: TRBV5-5
abundance: many
CDR3aa: CASSFFTRQGDGYTF
CDR3nt: TGTGCCAGCAGCTTTTTTACCCGACAGGGGGATGGCTACACCTTC

len: 15
j_gene: TRBJ1-2
d_gene: -
v_gene: TRBV4-3
abundance: -
CDR3aa: CASSQDYKLNYGYTF
CDR3nt: TGCGCCAGCAGCCAAGATTACAAACTAAACTATGGCTACACCTTC

len: 16
j_gene: TRBJ2-7
d_gene: -
v_gene: TRBV7-7
abundance: many
CDR3aa: CASSPQLWQGGYEQYF
CDR3nt: TGTGCTAGCAGCCCTCAATTATGGCAGGGGGGCTACGAGCAGTACTTC

len: 14
j_gene: TRBJ1-5
d_gene: -
v_gene: TRBV20-1
abundance: many
CDR3aa: CSARPGGSNQPQHF
CDR3nt: TGCAGTGCTAGACCGGGGGGAAGCAATCAGCCCCAGCATTTT

len: 14
j_gene: TRBJ2-7
d_gene: -
v_gene: TRBV20-1
abundance: many
CDR3aa: CSARDLDRSYEQYF
CDR3nt: TGCAGTGCTAGAGATCTCGACCGATCCTACGAGCAGTACTTC

len: 17
j_gene: TRBJ1-1
d_gene: TRBD1
v_gene: TRBV19
abundance: many
CDR3aa: CASRLSGQGVEDTEAFF
CDR3nt: TGTGCCAGTAGGCTATCGGGACAGGGGGTTGAGGACACTGAAGCTTTCTTT

len: 15
j_gene: TRBJ2-1
d_gene: -
v_gene: TRBV19
abundance: -
CDR3aa: CASSFGGADYNEQFF
CDR3nt: TGTGCCAGTAGTTTTGGGGGGGCGGACTACAATGAGCAGTTCTTC

len: 14
j_gene: TRBJ2-6
d_gene: -
v_gene: TRBV7-6
abundance: -
CDR3aa: CASTTVAGANVLTF
CDR3nt: TGTGCCAGCACCACTGTGGCCGGGGCCAACGTCCTGACTTTC

len: 12
j_gene: TRBJ2-1
d_gene: -
v_gene: TRBV20-1
abundance: -
CDR3aa: CSAPWVPDEQSF
CDR3nt: TGCAGTGCCCCCTGGGTCCCGGATGAGCAGTCCTTC

len: 13
j_gene: TRBJ2-5
d_gene: -
v_gene: TRBV19
abundance: many
CDR3aa: CASRRQNQETQYF
CDR3nt: TGTGCCAGTAGGCGACAGAACCAAGAGACCCAGTACTTC

len: 16
j_gene: TRBJ2-2
d_gene: TRBD1
v_gene: TRBV7-8
abundance: many
CDR3aa: CASSLVGQEPGGELFF
CDR3nt: TGTGCCAGCAGCTTAGTAGGACAGGAACCGGGCGGGGAGCTGTTTTTT

len: 15
j_gene: TRBJ2-3
d_gene: TRBD1
v_gene: TRBV2
abundance: many
CDR3aa: CASSPGQGATDTQYF
CDR3nt: TGTGCCAGCAGCCCTGGACAGGGGGCGACAGATACGCAGTATTTT

len: 16
j_gene: TRBJ2-2
d_gene: TRBD1
v_gene: TRBV15
abundance: -
CDR3aa: CATGRGQGADTGELFF
CDR3nt: TGTGCCACCGGCAGAGGACAGGGGGCAGACACCGGGGAGCTGTTTTTT

len: 14
j_gene: TRBJ1-6
d_gene: -
v_gene: TRBV10-3
abundance: many
CDR3aa: CAIKEAGGHSPLHF
CDR3nt: TGTGCCATCAAGGAGGCAGGAGGTCACTCACCCCTCCACTTT

len: 15
j_gene: TRBJ2-7
d_gene: -
v_gene: TRBV20-1
abundance: -
CDR3aa: CSASSRDQAAHEQYF
CDR3nt: TGCAGTGCCAGCAGCAGGGACCAAGCGGCCCACGAGCAGTACTTC